These 8 T cell receptor beta chains were all obtained from the same sample, sequenced in a study of T-cell reconstitution after alpha-beta-depleted transplantation in children. Researchers prepared the TCRbeta library using unique molecular identifiers, the study reports. TCRdb re-called the PCR reads through MiXCR, storing one row per CDR3 protein. Among approximately 70,000 distinct CDR3 sequences listed, 4.9% were seen once. The source material was PBMCs, mostly from graft donor cells, sampled 180 days after TCRalphabeta/CD19-depleted stem cell transplant. Receptor source: a boy younger than two who had a stem cell transplant for acute myeloid leukemia, so the T cells may come from the graft donor.

This clonotype was counted ten times or more. The J gene is TRBJ2-7, the V gene TRBV6-5; D may be TRBD1 (6 bases). This CDR3 spans 16 amino acids. The germline V gene has CDR1 MNHEY and CDR2 SVGAGI. Trimming removed 8 bases from V and 3 bases from J, with 23 bases in between. CDR3 amino acids: CASANGGSLVVYEQYF. The CDR3 coding sequence is TGTGCCAGCGCTAATGGGGGCAGCCTGGTTGTCTACGAGCAGTACTTC.

The rearrangement joins TRBV11-2 to TRBJ1-4, with D perhaps TRBD1 (6 bases). Trimming stripped 5 bases from V and 10 bases from J, with 17 bases between. Germline V lookup: CDR1 SGHAT, CDR2 FQNNGV. The CDR3 covers 14 residues. CDR3 residues: CASSRRDNGRKLFF. CDR3 nucleotide sequence: TGTGCCAGCAGCCGCCGGGACAATGGCCGAAAACTGTTTTTT.

This clonotype has a count of ten or more. CDR3: CASSLDRGQTGELFF. The CDR3, as DNA: TGTGCCAGCAGCTTAGACAGGGGGCAGACCGGGGAGCTGTTTTTT. This chain uses TRBV7-9 with TRBJ2-2, with 9 bases identical to TRBD1. Germline trimming cut 1 base from V and 5 bases from J; bases unmatched to any gene: 2. The CDR3 covers 15 residues. Germline values: CDR1 SEHNR, CDR2 FQNEAQ (reference sequence).

This clonotype came up many times. This chain connects TRBV12-3 or TRBV12-4 to TRBJ1-2; a weak D match, TRBD1 (6 bases). V lost 2 bases to trimming and J lost 10 bases, with 11 bases between them. There are 12 residues in the CDR3. This CDR3 reads CASSLRGVDYTF. The CDR3 nucleotides are TGTGCCAGCAGTTTAAGGGGGGTGGACTACACCTTC.

Many counts were recorded for this clonotype. This sequence joins TRBV20-1 and TRBJ1-5, with 7 bases matching TRBD1. This CDR3 comprises 21 residues. The ends lost 0 bases at V and 2 bases at J; junction bases unmatched: 22. In germline, CDR1 is DFQATT, CDR2 SNEGSKA (reference sequence). The CDR3 DNA is TGCAGTGCTAGAGATGCCGCAGATATTCTCCCAAAAACAGGGGGCAATCAGCCCCAGCATTTT. It codes for CSARDAADILPKTGGNQPQHF.

This clonotype came up many times. The chain carries TRBV28 and TRBJ2-6; possible D gene TRBD2, 7 bases. V lost 4 bases to trimming and J lost 0 bases, with 16 bases between them. From germline, CDR1 is MDHEN and CDR2 SYDVKM. The CDR3 runs 18 residues. CDR3 loop: CASSSPRGAGSGANVLTF. The CDR3 DNA reads as TGTGCCAGCAGTTCCCCCCGGGGGGCTGGCTCTGGGGCCAACGTCCTGACTTTC.

At least ten counts were recorded for this clonotype. CDR3: CASSSLGGPKETQYF. The CDR3 DNA follows: TGTGCCAGCTCCTCCCTGGGGGGGCCGAAAGAGACCCAGTACTTC. The chain is built from TRBV2 and TRBJ2-5, with D possibly matching TRBD2 (7 bases). The CDR3 runs 15 residues. The germline CDR1 and CDR2 sequences are SNHLY and FYNNEI. The V end was cut by 8 bases, the J end by 3 bases, with 19 bases between.

The V call is TRBV5-5, the J call TRBJ2-1; no reliable D call. CDR3 length: 13 amino acids. Per the germline V gene, CDR1 is SGHKS and CDR2 is YYEKEE (reference sequence). V was cut by 0 bases and J by 6 bases, with 7 bases left in between. Here the CDR3 reads CASSLDHFNEQFF. DNA for the CDR3: TGTGCCAGCAGCTTGGACCATTTCAATGAGCAGTTCTTC.